Listed below are T cell receptor beta chains from one sample, sequenced in a study of regulatory T cells in long-lasting Graves disease. TCRdb passed the multiplex PCR reads through MiXCR, listing each CDR3 protein once. The sample yields approximately 310,000 distinct CDR3 sequences, 15% to 20% seen once. The sequenced sample was peripheral blood mononuclear cells (PBMCs), obtained at new diagnosis, from a patient treated with antithyroid drugs. Receptors originate from a female donor with Graves disease. Each CDR3 is given with its conserved first and last residue. Fields, in order: J gene, clone size, D gene, V gene, CDR3 DNA, CDR3 protein. The D gene is left open where the match is weak. Not every row has a clone size; where given, it reads once, few, many or a size class.

j_gene: TRBJ1-5
abundance: many
d_gene: -
v_gene: TRBV11-2
CDR3nt: TGTGCCAGCAGCTTAGGGGGGGCGCTTAATCAGCCCCAGCATTTT
CDR3aa: CASSLGGALNQPQHF

j_gene: TRBJ2-3
abundance: many
d_gene: -
v_gene: TRBV20-1
CDR3nt: TGCAGTGCTAGACGTACAGATACGCAGTATTTT
CDR3aa: CSARRTDTQYF

j_gene: TRBJ2-7
abundance: -
d_gene: -
v_gene: TRBV5-1
CDR3nt: TGCGCCAGCAGCCTCGGGTCCTCTATGTACGAGCAGTACTTC
CDR3aa: CASSLGSSMYEQYF

j_gene: TRBJ1-2
abundance: many
d_gene: -
v_gene: TRBV12-3/TRBV12-4
CDR3nt: TGTGCCAGCAGTTTAGGGAGGGACTATGGCTACACCTTC
CDR3aa: CASSLGRDYGYTF

j_gene: TRBJ2-5
abundance: many
d_gene: TRBD1
v_gene: TRBV19
CDR3nt: TGTGCCAGTAGTATTTCGGGACAGGGGTATGGGGAGACCCAGTACTTC
CDR3aa: CASSISGQGYGETQYF

j_gene: TRBJ1-5
abundance: -
d_gene: -
v_gene: TRBV20-1
CDR3nt: TGCAGTGCTAGGGACAGCTTGTCGGGCAATCAGCCCCAGCATTTT
CDR3aa: CSARDSLSGNQPQHF

j_gene: TRBJ1-5
abundance: many
d_gene: -
v_gene: TRBV28
CDR3nt: TGTGCCAGCAGTTCATCCAAGAGGGGAAACAATCAGCCCCAGCATTTT
CDR3aa: CASSSSKRGNNQPQHF

j_gene: TRBJ1-5
abundance: many
d_gene: TRBD1
v_gene: TRBV28
CDR3nt: TGTGCCAGCAGTTTTAGCACAGGGGGCTATCAGCCCCAGCATTTT
CDR3aa: CASSFSTGGYQPQHF

j_gene: TRBJ1-2
abundance: many
d_gene: TRBD1
v_gene: TRBV11-2
CDR3nt: TGTGCCAGCAGCTCACTCCGGACAGGGCCGTACCTCTATGGCTACACCTTC
CDR3aa: CASSSLRTGPYLYGYTF

j_gene: TRBJ2-1
abundance: many
d_gene: TRBD2
v_gene: TRBV28
CDR3nt: TGTGCCAGCAGTTTAAGGACTAGCGGGAGACTTATTGATGAGCAGTTCTTC
CDR3aa: CASSLRTSGRLIDEQFF

j_gene: TRBJ2-1
abundance: -
d_gene: -
v_gene: TRBV25-1
CDR3nt: TGTGCCAGCAGTAGGGCTGGGGGAAATGAGCAGTTCTTC
CDR3aa: CASSRAGGNEQFF

j_gene: TRBJ1-6
abundance: many
d_gene: -
v_gene: TRBV27
CDR3nt: TGTGCCAGCAGTAAAGGATATAATTCACCCCTCCACTTT
CDR3aa: CASSKGYNSPLHF

j_gene: TRBJ1-5
abundance: many
d_gene: -
v_gene: TRBV12-5
CDR3nt: TGTGCTAGTGGAGACGCCGGGTCTAGCAATCAGCCCCAGCATTTT
CDR3aa: CASGDAGSSNQPQHF

j_gene: TRBJ1-3
abundance: -
d_gene: -
v_gene: TRBV7-2
CDR3nt: TGTGCCAGCAGCTACACTAGGGACACTGGAAACACCATATATTTT
CDR3aa: CASSYTRDTGNTIYF

j_gene: TRBJ2-5
abundance: many
d_gene: -
v_gene: TRBV9
CDR3nt: TGTGCCAGCAGCCCCCGGGACTGGGAGACCCAGTACTTC
CDR3aa: CASSPRDWETQYF

j_gene: TRBJ1-6
abundance: -
d_gene: -
v_gene: TRBV15
CDR3nt: TGTGCCACCAGCAGAGATCGGAGGGTCGGACCCCTCCACTTT
CDR3aa: CATSRDRRVGPLHF

j_gene: TRBJ1-4
abundance: -
d_gene: TRBD1
v_gene: TRBV15
CDR3nt: TGTGCCACCAGCAGAGACCTAGACAGGGTCGGTAATGAAAAACTGTTTTTT
CDR3aa: CATSRDLDRVGNEKLFF

j_gene: TRBJ1-6
abundance: many
d_gene: -
v_gene: TRBV27
CDR3nt: TGTGCCAGCAGTTTATTGTATAATTCACCCCTCCACTTT
CDR3aa: CASSLLYNSPLHF

j_gene: TRBJ2-5
abundance: many
d_gene: -
v_gene: TRBV2
CDR3nt: TGTGCCAGTGAGGCAGGAGCCCAAGAGACCCAGTACTTC
CDR3aa: CASEAGAQETQYF

j_gene: TRBJ1-5
abundance: few
d_gene: -
v_gene: TRBV18
CDR3nt: TGTGCCAGCTCACCTGGGGGAGGGGATCAGCCCCAGCATTTT
CDR3aa: CASSPGGGDQPQHF

j_gene: TRBJ1-1
abundance: many
d_gene: -
v_gene: TRBV11-2
CDR3nt: TGTGCATCCCGGGGGCCCATGAACACTGAAGCTTTCTTT
CDR3aa: CASRGPMNTEAFF

j_gene: TRBJ1-2
abundance: few
d_gene: TRBD1
v_gene: TRBV24-1
CDR3nt: TGTGCCACCAGTGCTTCACTCCCGGGACAGGGTTACTATGGCTACACCTTC
CDR3aa: CATSASLPGQGYYGYTF

j_gene: TRBJ2-3
abundance: many
d_gene: TRBD2
v_gene: TRBV28
CDR3nt: TGTGCCAGCAGTCCCCAAGCGGGAGGCGGGGATACGCAGTATTTT
CDR3aa: CASSPQAGGGDTQYF

j_gene: TRBJ1-4
abundance: many
d_gene: -
v_gene: TRBV2
CDR3nt: TGTGCCAGCAATGTCAACGGTCTTAATGAAAAACTGTTTTTT
CDR3aa: CASNVNGLNEKLFF

j_gene: TRBJ2-5
abundance: -
d_gene: -
v_gene: TRBV29-1
CDR3nt: TGCAGCGTCGGAATGAGGCTAGCGCAAGAGACCCAGTACTTC
CDR3aa: CSVGMRLAQETQYF

j_gene: TRBJ1-6
abundance: few
d_gene: -
v_gene: TRBV28
CDR3nt: TGTGCCAGCAGTGTATTCGGTCCGGGCAATTCACCCCTCCACTTT
CDR3aa: CASSVFGPGNSPLHF

j_gene: TRBJ2-1
abundance: many
d_gene: -
v_gene: TRBV5-1
CDR3nt: TGCGCCAGCAGCTCTTCCGGGGCGAGCTCCTACAATGAGCAGTTCTTC
CDR3aa: CASSSSGASSYNEQFF

j_gene: TRBJ1-1
abundance: many
d_gene: TRBD1
v_gene: TRBV6-1
CDR3nt: TGTGCCAGCAGGCGCGGGACAGGGGGGATCGCTGAAGCTTTCTTT
CDR3aa: CASRRGTGGIAEAFF

j_gene: TRBJ2-5
abundance: many
d_gene: TRBD1
v_gene: TRBV12-3/TRBV12-4
CDR3nt: TGTGCCAGCAGTTATTACGTCGGACAGGGGATTCTAGAGACCCAGTACTTC
CDR3aa: CASSYYVGQGILETQYF

j_gene: TRBJ2-7
abundance: -
d_gene: TRBD2
v_gene: TRBV28
CDR3nt: TGTGCCAGCAGTTTTGGGGGGGGAGCGCGGGCCGAGCAGTACTTC
CDR3aa: CASSFGGGARAEQYF

j_gene: TRBJ1-1
abundance: few
d_gene: TRBD1
v_gene: TRBV4-1
CDR3nt: TGCGCCAGCAGCCCGCTCGGGACAGCAAGCACTGAAGCTTTCTTT
CDR3aa: CASSPLGTASTEAFF

j_gene: TRBJ2-3
abundance: -
d_gene: TRBD2
v_gene: TRBV12-5
CDR3nt: TGTGCTAGTGGTCCCCCCCGGCTAGCGGGAGGGGGGCCAGATACGCAGTATTTT
CDR3aa: CASGPPRLAGGGPDTQYF

j_gene: TRBJ1-4
abundance: many
d_gene: TRBD1
v_gene: TRBV19
CDR3nt: TGTGCCAGTAGTACTCCGGGACAGGCCACGGGCGGACTGTTTTTT
CDR3aa: CASSTPGQATGGLFF

j_gene: TRBJ2-7
abundance: -
d_gene: -
v_gene: TRBV27
CDR3nt: TGTGCCAGCAAAGGGGGTAGCGGGCAACTAACCTACGAGCAGTACTTC
CDR3aa: CASKGGSGQLTYEQYF

j_gene: TRBJ1-2
abundance: many
d_gene: -
v_gene: TRBV2
CDR3nt: TGTGCCAGCAAACAGGACAACTATGGCTACACCTTC
CDR3aa: CASKQDNYGYTF

j_gene: TRBJ1-5
abundance: many
d_gene: -
v_gene: TRBV27
CDR3nt: TGTGCCAGCAGTTTATTTGGGGGATTGGGCAATCAGCCCCAGCATTTT
CDR3aa: CASSLFGGLGNQPQHF

j_gene: TRBJ1-1
abundance: many
d_gene: TRBD1
v_gene: TRBV27
CDR3nt: TGTGCCAGCAGTTTAACAGGGGGGAGCACTGAAGCTTTCTTT
CDR3aa: CASSLTGGSTEAFF

j_gene: TRBJ2-1
abundance: -
d_gene: TRBD1
v_gene: TRBV4-1
CDR3nt: TGCGCCAGCAGCCAAGCCGGGACAGCCTACAATGAGCAGTTCTTC
CDR3aa: CASSQAGTAYNEQFF

j_gene: TRBJ2-1
abundance: many
d_gene: TRBD2
v_gene: TRBV19
CDR3nt: TGTGCCAGTAACCCCGGGCTAGCGGGTTACAATGAGCAGTTCTTC
CDR3aa: CASNPGLAGYNEQFF

j_gene: TRBJ2-3
abundance: many
d_gene: TRBD1
v_gene: TRBV11-3
CDR3nt: TGTGCCAGCAGCTCACAGGGGGCGAAGGGTACGCAGTATTTT
CDR3aa: CASSSQGAKGTQYF